This note documents a single T cell receptor beta chain sequence. In this sample, this clonotype turned up many times. Its binding antigen is unknown. Base-call qualities are not available, and no considerably larger clone is one nucleotide away. This record belongs to a study of regulatory T cells in long-lasting Graves disease listed by TCRdb under 2021. Regarding the complete study: In the newly diagnosed Graves' disease group, patients had been taking antithyroid drugs for less than 3 months. A total of about 35 samples underwent TCR sequencing, from some 13 patients with persistent Graves' disease and around 20 patients with newly diagnosed Graves' disease. This study used TCR sequencing and RNA sequencing of peripheral blood to compare persistent Graves' disease patients against newly diagnosed Graves' disease patients. The study was registered as a clinical trial and conducted in China.

V is pruned by 5 bases and J by 7 bases, leaving 14 bases of the junction without a gene match. For CDR1 and CDR2, the germline V gene (reference sequence) lists DFQATT and SNEGSKA. The CDR3 sequence holds 15 residues, the cysteine and phenylalanine included. The only DNA kept is the CDR3, 45 bases in frame from the first base. Library preparation was by multiplex PCR. TCRdb records Illumina HiSeq 4000 as the sequencer. To build TCR beta libraries, CDR3 regions were amplified by Arm-PCR using iRepertoire HTBI primers. Before sequencing, the PCR products underwent gel purification. Per the authors' processing: A total of roughly 65 TRBV and 14 TRBJ segments were identified across samples and were used for gene usage analysis of CDR3 amino acid clonotypes. Filtered high-quality paired reads were merged into contigs using COPE and FqMerger. BLAST was used to align contigs to IMGT TRBV, TRBD and TRBJ reference genes, and CDR3 was defined according to IMGT. Any clonotype with a frequency above 0.1% was classified as a highly expanded clone. Shannon entropy served as the measure of repertoire diversity, while the Gini coefficient captured V-J evenness. A clonotype found in more than one individual was treated as public. TCRdb took the public reads, trimmed them with fastp at Q25, ran MiXCR for clone calling and kept in-frame beta chains. Merged by CDR3 protein, the rows form single entries marked with the most common genes and DNA. The V and J calls shown here were made by TCRdb, not taken from the authors' results. The sample profile shows about 310,000 distinct CDR3 sequences; more than 15% of them were found once. Of the sample, roughly 40% falls within the top ten clones.

This specimen's time point label, interpreted: newly diagnosed GD, antithyroid drugs for less than 3 months. For both TCR sequencing and RNA sequencing, RNA was extracted from PBMCs using TRIzol. The diagnosis of Graves' disease followed American Thyroid Association guidelines. The patients came from an endocrinology department in Xi'an, China. Each patient gave approximately 10 milliliters of peripheral blood, collected in an EDTA anticoagulant tube. PBMCs were isolated by Ficoll Paque Plus density gradient separation without further T cell sorting. An Agilent 2100 Bioanalyzer and agarose gel were used to check RNA quality, while a NanoDrop 2000 measured RNA concentration. General findings and caveats noted by the study authors: Only the TCR beta chain was sequenced and analyzed. A larger number of public clonotypes was shared among persistent patients (over 2,500) than among newly diagnosed patients (approximately 1,000). TRBV28, TRBJ1-2 and TRBJ2-5 were preferentially used in persistent disease, while TRBV20-1 and TRBJ2-1 were favored in newly diagnosed disease. Compared with newly diagnosed patients, patients with persistent Graves' disease had lower TCR Shannon entropy and fewer highly expanded clones, which suggests clonal expansion. The authors noted that the small sample size was a limitation that may lower accuracy. Because the primary lesion, thyroid tissue, could not be accessed, the study looked at peripheral blood alone.

The receptor's source is a female donor with Graves disease. Here the chain combines TRBV20-1 and TRBJ2-1; 7 middle bases align to TRBD2. The specimen comprised peripheral blood mononuclear cells (PBMCs), sampled at new diagnosis, from a patient treated with antithyroid drugs. The bases are TGCAGTGCTTCAACGACTCCCCCGGGGGGTAATGAGCAGTTCTTC. The translation is CSASTTPPGGNEQFF.